This T cell receptor (beta chain) was retrieved from a study of shared clonotypes between healthy human individuals. CDR3 length: 15 residues. With 1 base removed from V and 4 bases from J, the gap between germline ends came to 11 bases. The germline V gene encodes CDR1 LNHDA and CDR2 SQIVND (reference sequence). The repertoire was sequenced with immunoSEQ multiplex PCR; TCRdb's copy has only in-frame clones and lacks some. The sample consists of some 200,000 clones, 50% to 80% of them appearing once. The chain has TRBV19 and TRBJ1-5; no firm D call. The receptor comes from a man aged 25 to 40 in good health. The sample was memory CD4+ T cells sorted from blood. Subset reported: CD45RA-negative fraction. CDR3 in DNA: TGTGCCAGTAGTATAGGTCGCAGAGAGAATCAGCCCCAGCATTTT. Translating it yields CASSIGRRENQPQHF.